Here is one T cell receptor (beta chain) with its context. Authors' processing steps: Quantification of nucleated cells was approximated via reference gene primer amplification. Sequenced by immunoSEQ multiplex PCR; TCRdb stores in-frame clones only, minus some. V and J calls and clone size are as listed in that table; D and trimming were resolved from the DNA. The table has hundreds of thousands of clones, approximately 86% seen once; the top ten hold around 1.5%. This CDR3 spans 14 amino acids. The V gene's germline CDR1 is MNHEY and CDR2 SVGAGI. Trimming took off 4 bases at V and 5 bases at J, with 14 bases between the two ends. This sample was taken from a study of blood T cell repertoires in COVID-19. The overall study: The United States, Italy and Spain supplied acute and convalescent COVID-19 samples. T cells, B-cell-depleted T cells, or PBMCs provided the cDNA or gDNA that served as material.

The sequenced sample was peripheral blood. The chain is built from TRBV6-5 and TRBJ1-1; possibly TRBD1 for D (5 bases). The TCR originated in a woman in her fifties or sixties who had recovered from COVID-19. The CDR3 nucleotides are TGTGCCAGCAGTTCCCATACTGGACAAACTGAAGCTTTCTTT. Amino acid sequence: CASSSHTGQTEAFF.